Here is one TCR beta chain with its context. The sample is drawn from a study of blood T cell repertoires in COVID-19. Study as a whole: Sites across the United States, Italy and Spain contributed samples from acute and convalescent COVID-19.

CDR3 length equals 12 residues. V shed 1 base and J shed 4 bases, with 4 bases lying between them. The germline CDR1 and CDR2 sequences are LGHNA and YNFKEQ. Using immunoSEQ multiplex PCR, the repertoire was profiled, and TCRdb retains in-frame clones only, with some absent. Here the sample spans some 140,000 clones, 86% being singletons. The sequenced material came from peripheral blood. The sequence came from a woman aged 50 to 65 who had recovered from COVID-19. The chain combines TRBV4-2 with TRBJ1-1, with D hard to call. The DNA of the CDR3 is TGTGCCAGCAGCCAAGTGAGCACTGAAGCTTTCTTT. It specifies CASSQVSTEAFF.